Sequencing of this T cell receptor (beta chain) was carried out in a study of siplizumab effects on memory and regulatory T cells. This CDR3 comprises 14 residues. Germline V gene data show CDR1 as LNHDA and CDR2 as SQIVND (reference sequence). V lost 10 bases to trimming and J lost 4 bases; unmatched junction nucleotides: 10. TCRdb's copy holds only in-frame clones and misses some; the assay was immunoSEQ multiplex PCR. The table includes about 50,000 clones, roughly 84% detected once. J is TRBJ1-3 and V is TRBV19; 7 bases map to TRBD1. This clonotype originated in a human donor in good health. Sequencing was done on a sample of naive CD8+ T cells sorted from blood. The CDR3 DNA is TGTGCCACTACAGGGACAGTCCTGGGAAACACCATATATTTT. This translates into CATTGTVLGNTIYF.